Listed below are T cell receptor beta chains from one sample, sequenced in a study of blood T cells in healthy people across ages. TCRdb passed the 5' RACE reads through MiXCR, listing each CDR3 protein once. This repertoire shows under 800,000 distinct CDR3 sequences, roughly 21% found once; its top ten account for 3% to 4.5%. Sequenced material: blood. Receptor source: a man aged 70 or older in good health. The CDR3 runs from the conserved cysteine through the conserved F or W. Fields, in order: clone size, CDR3 length, J gene, D gene, V gene, CDR3 protein, CDR3 DNA. A D gene is named only where the DNA matches it firmly. Clone sizes are given selectively: once, few, many, or a class where the clone is expanded.

NA	13	TRBJ1-3	NA	TRBV7-2	CASSDGTGDTIYF	TGTGCCAGCAGCGACGGGACTGGAGACACCATATATTTT
few	14	TRBJ1-4	TRBD1	TRBV9	CASSVKTGGPKLFF	TGTGCCAGCAGCGTAAAAACAGGGGGGCCTAAACTGTTTTTT
NA	16	TRBJ2-7	TRBD1	TRBV18	CASSPTMTGQGPEQYF	TGTGCCAGCTCACCGACGATGACCGGACAGGGGCCCGAGCAGTACTTC
NA	14	TRBJ1-4	NA	TRBV28	CASSFGFYNEKLFF	TGTGCCAGCAGTTTCGGATTCTATAATGAAAAACTGTTTTTT
NA	15	TRBJ2-7	TRBD2	TRBV20-1	CSAREGTSADNEQYF	TGCAGTGCTAGAGAAGGGACTAGCGCGGACAACGAGCAGTACTTC
NA	12	TRBJ2-7	NA	TRBV6-1	CATRTVSYEQYF	TGTGCCACCAGGACGGTCTCCTACGAGCAGTACTTC
NA	16	TRBJ2-3	TRBD2	TRBV20-1	CSARYELAGGADTQYF	TGCAGTGCCCGCTACGAACTAGCGGGAGGCGCAGATACGCAGTATTTT
NA	13	TRBJ2-5	NA	TRBV7-3	CASSPGSEETQYF	TGTGCCAGCAGCCCGGGGAGCGAAGAGACCCAGTACTTC
NA	13	TRBJ2-7	TRBD1	TRBV6-5	CASSNDRAYEQYF	TGTGCCAGCAGTAACGACAGGGCCTACGAGCAGTACTTC
many	14	TRBJ1-2	NA	TRBV20-1	CSASSPAEIYGYTF	TGCAGTGCTAGCTCGCCGGCAGAAATCTATGGCTACACCTTC
NA	16	TRBJ2-4	TRBD1	TRBV12-3/TRBV12-4	CASSDTTGGGQNIQYF	TGTGCCAGCAGTGACACTACAGGGGGAGGTCAAAACATTCAGTACTTC
few	16	TRBJ1-5	NA	TRBV4-1	CASSQDQLQVNQPQHF	TGCGCCAGCAGCCAAGATCAGTTACAGGTCAATCAGCCCCAGCATTTT
few	16	TRBJ2-1	TRBD2	TRBV14	CASRQTSGKYYNEQFF	TGTGCCAGCAGACAGACTAGCGGGAAGTACTACAATGAGCAGTTCTTC
few	14	TRBJ2-2	NA	TRBV20-1	CSAQSGTNTGELFF	TGCAGTGCTCAAAGCGGAACGAACACCGGGGAGCTGTTTTTT
NA	11	TRBJ2-5	NA	TRBV20-1	CSASISKTQYF	TGCAGTGCTAGTATTTCCAAGACCCAGTACTTC
few	15	TRBJ2-1	TRBD2	TRBV6-1	CASILLAEPYNEQFF	TGTGCCAGCATCCTCCTAGCGGAACCCTACAATGAGCAGTTCTTC
NA	15	TRBJ2-2	NA	TRBV7-3	CASSFGGVDTGELFF	TGTGCCAGCAGCTTTGGCGGGGTAGACACCGGGGAGCTGTTTTTT
few	12	TRBJ2-7	TRBD1	TRBV10-3	CAIMTGGYEQYF	TGTGCCATCATGACAGGGGGCTACGAGCAGTACTTC
NA	15	TRBJ2-5	TRBD2	TRBV12-3/TRBV12-4	CASSLGSGIGETQYF	TGTGCCAGCAGTTTGGGGAGCGGGATTGGAGAGACCCAGTACTTC
few	14	TRBJ2-7	NA	TRBV21-1	CASSKDRGSYEQYF	TGTGCCAGCAGCAAAGACAGGGGATCCTACGAGCAGTACTTC
NA	15	TRBJ2-7	TRBD1	TRBV5-1	CASSKAGTGPYKQYF	TGCGCCAGCAGCAAAGCCGGGACAGGGCCCTACAAGCAGTACTTC
few	14	TRBJ2-7	TRBD2	TRBV20-1	CSATRSGADGEQYF	TGCAGTGCTACCCGCAGCGGGGCGGATGGCGAGCAGTACTTC
NA	12	TRBJ2-1	NA	TRBV3-1	CASSQDLWVQFF	TGTGCCAGCAGCCAAGATTTGTGGGTGCAGTTCTTC
few	16	TRBJ2-1	TRBD2	TRBV20-1	CSARDWTSGTRDEQFF	TGCAGTGCTAGAGATTGGACTAGCGGGACTCGAGATGAGCAGTTCTTC
NA	14	TRBJ2-3	NA	TRBV5-5	CASSFSRGTDTQYF	TGTGCCAGCAGCTTCTCCCGGGGGACAGATACGCAGTATTTT
few	14	TRBJ1-2	NA	TRBV5-1	CASSLIRGSYGYTF	TGCGCCAGCAGCTTAATACGAGGGAGCTATGGCTACACCTTC
many	14	TRBJ2-3	TRBD2	TRBV12-3/TRBV12-4	CASSSLAGADTQYF	TGTGCCAGCAGTTCCTTAGCGGGAGCAGATACGCAGTATTTT
NA	16	TRBJ2-2	TRBD1	TRBV10-3	CAISGGQALDTGELFF	TGTGCCATCAGTGGGGGACAGGCCTTGGACACCGGGGAGCTGTTTTTT
few	18	TRBJ2-5	TRBD2	TRBV9	CASSTTTSGRASQETQYF	TGTGCCAGCAGCACAACCACTAGCGGGAGGGCCTCCCAAGAGACCCAGTACTTC
NA	16	TRBJ2-7	TRBD1	TRBV28	CASSTMGQGLPYEQYF	TGTGCCAGCAGTACCATGGGACAGGGTCTACCCTACGAGCAGTACTTC
few	13	TRBJ1-1	NA	TRBV6-2/TRBV6-3	CASSYERNTEAFF	TGTGCCAGCAGTTACGAACGGAACACTGAAGCTTTCTTT
few	12	TRBJ2-7	NA	TRBV6-2/TRBV6-3	CASSANDYEQYF	TGTGCCAGCAGCGCTAATGATTACGAGCAGTACTTC
NA	17	TRBJ1-1	NA	TRBV21-1	CAPHRWGHDSPNTEAFF	TGTGCCCCGCACCGGTGGGGCCACGACTCCCCGAACACTGAAGCTTTCTTT
NA	15	TRBJ2-4	TRBD2	TRBV20-1	CSARDQREDRNIQYF	TGCAGTGCTAGAGATCAGCGGGAGGATCGAAACATTCAGTACTTC
few	16	TRBJ2-5	NA	TRBV3-1	CASSQVGSRDLWEQYF	TGTGCCAGCAGCCAAGTTGGGTCCCGAGACCTGTGGGAGCAGTACTTC
many	14	TRBJ2-1	TRBD1	TRBV14	CASSRTGAYNEQFF	TGTGCCAGCAGCCGGACAGGAGCCTACAATGAGCAGTTCTTC
few	15	TRBJ2-1	NA	TRBV5-1	CASSLGGSTYNEQSF	TGCGCCAGCAGCTTGGGTGGGTCGACCTACAATGAGCAGTCCTTC
few	13	TRBJ2-5	NA	TRBV14	CASSPRDRETQYF	TGTGCCAGCAGCCCCCGGGACCGAGAGACCCAGTACTTC
NA	16	TRBJ2-2	NA	TRBV6-5	CASSPPKSRNTGELFF	TGTGCCAGCAGCCCCCCCAAAAGCAGGAACACCGGGGAGCTGTTTTTT
once	14	TRBJ2-2	NA	TRBV13	CASSLGRPNGELFF	TGTGCCAGCAGCTTAGGGAGGCCGAACGGGGAGCTGTTTTTT
NA	16	TRBJ2-2	TRBD2	TRBV5-1	CASSLGRTSGIGELFF	TGCGCCAGCAGCTTGGGACGGACTAGCGGGATCGGGGAGCTGTTTTTT
NA	16	TRBJ2-5	NA	TRBV5-1	CASSSSPRGAQETQYF	TGCGCCAGCAGCTCCTCCCCTCGGGGGGCTCAAGAGACCCAGTACTTC
NA	14	TRBJ2-5	TRBD1	TRBV6-1	CASRQGALSETQYF	TGTGCCAGCAGACAGGGGGCATTGTCAGAGACCCAGTACTTC
many	17	TRBJ2-5	TRBD1	TRBV7-7	CASSFRRTGGELETQYF	TGTGCTAGCAGCTTCCGAAGGACAGGGGGCGAGCTGGAGACCCAGTACTTC
few	15	TRBJ2-1	NA	TRBV29-1	CSVPDSLDSYNEQFF	TGCAGCGTTCCGGACTCTCTAGACTCCTACAATGAGCAGTTCTTC
few	14	TRBJ1-4	NA	TRBV5-6	CASSFGAPNEKLFF	TGTGCCAGCAGCTTTGGGGCGCCTAATGAAAAACTGTTTTTT
few	14	TRBJ2-5	NA	TRBV6-1	CASTRDRWGETQYF	TGTGCCAGCACCCGGGACCGTTGGGGGGAGACCCAATACTTC
few	16	TRBJ1-4	TRBD1	TRBV6-6	CASKYFNRGGDEKLFF	TGTGCCAGCAAATATTTCAACAGGGGAGGCGATGAAAAACTGTTTTTT
few	18	TRBJ2-3	TRBD2	TRBV20-1	CSARPPGLAGERTDTQYF	TGCAGTGCTAGACCCCCGGGACTAGCGGGAGAGCGGACAGATACGCAGTATTTT
many	13	TRBJ1-2	TRBD1	TRBV2	CASSGTGAYGYTF	TGTGCCAGCAGCGGGACAGGGGCCTATGGCTACACCTTC
NA	13	TRBJ1-4	TRBD1	TRBV20-1	CSAKGTGSEKLFF	TGCAGTGCTAAAGGGACAGGGAGTGAAAAACTGTTTTTT
NA	16	TRBJ2-4	TRBD2	TRBV11-2	CASSLAAGGIKNIQYF	TGTGCCAGCAGCTTAGCTGCGGGAGGGATCAAAAACATTCAGTACTTC
few	13	TRBJ2-5	NA	TRBV28	CASSLTRRATQYF	TGTGCCAGCAGTTTAACCCGCCGTGCGACCCAGTACTTC
NA	16	TRBJ1-2	TRBD1	TRBV20-1	CSARQLTGGNGYGYTF	TGCAGTGCTAGACAACTTACAGGGGGCAATGGCTATGGCTACACCTTC
few	16	TRBJ2-5	NA	TRBV5-1	CASSSDLTSFQETQYF	TGCGCCAGCAGCTCAGATTTGACTAGTTTCCAAGAGACCCAGTACTTC
NA	16	TRBJ2-7	NA	TRBV5-4	CASSLLAGGPSYEQYF	TGTGCCAGCAGCTTGCTAGCAGGAGGGCCTAGCTACGAGCAGTACTTC
few	15	TRBJ2-1	NA	TRBV7-6	CASSLEWDPNNEQFF	TGTGCCAGCAGCTTAGAGTGGGACCCCAACAATGAGCAGTTCTTC
few	13	TRBJ2-5	NA	TRBV28	CASTFDRQETQYF	TGTGCCAGCACCTTCGACAGACAAGAGACCCAGTACTTC
NA	15	TRBJ2-3	TRBD1	TRBV6-1	CASSDWTGGTDTQYF	TGTGCCAGCAGTGATTGGACAGGGGGCACAGATACGCAGTATTTT